This entry concerns a single T cell receptor (beta chain). The antigen is unknown. This sample was taken from a study of T-cell memory formation after mild COVID-19. Per germline, CDR1 LGHNA and CDR2 YSLEER. This CDR3 is 16 amino acids long. V lost 4 bases and J lost 1; bases outside the gene matches: 7. General study results and limits: Some clones that responded were present in memory (sampled pre-infection), which suggests cross-reactive memory joined. Mostly located in CM and EM were contracting CD4+ clones, with contracting CD8+ clones located in EMRA. Clones shrinking from day 15 to 85 showed even CD4/CD8 mixes; later expanders tilted CD4+.

Constant-segment primers served in 5'RACE that generated TCR alpha and TCR beta cDNA libraries bearing sample barcodes and UMIs. Using its own MiXCR run on the 5' RACE reads, TCRdb lists one record per CDR3 protein. The table lists approximately 250,000 distinct CDR3 sequences, roughly a sixth of them singletons. The genes are TRBV4-3 and TRBJ2-5, with 9 bases identical to TRBD2. This sequence originates from a man younger than 35 who had mild COVID-19 (a few samples of this study predate the infection). Cell type and time point are not known. The material sequenced was PBMCs or a T cell subset sorted from them (not recorded which). The CDR3 DNA is TGCGCCAGCAGCCTGGCGCGGGGGGGGAGCCAAGAGACCCAGTACTTC. Protein: CASSLARGGSQETQYF.